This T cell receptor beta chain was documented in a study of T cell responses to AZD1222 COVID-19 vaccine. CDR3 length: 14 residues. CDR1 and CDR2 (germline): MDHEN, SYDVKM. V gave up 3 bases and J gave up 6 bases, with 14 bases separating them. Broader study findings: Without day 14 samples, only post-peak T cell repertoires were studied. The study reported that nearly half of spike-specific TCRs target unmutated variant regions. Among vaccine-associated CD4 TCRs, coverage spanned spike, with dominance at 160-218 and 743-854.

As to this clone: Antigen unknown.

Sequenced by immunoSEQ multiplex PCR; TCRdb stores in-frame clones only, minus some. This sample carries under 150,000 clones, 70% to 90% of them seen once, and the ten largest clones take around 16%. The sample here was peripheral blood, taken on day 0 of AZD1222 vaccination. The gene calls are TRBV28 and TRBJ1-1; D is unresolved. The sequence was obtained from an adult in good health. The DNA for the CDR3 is TGTGCCAGCAGTTTGGGTACAGCAGTGCCTGAAGCTTTCTTT. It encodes CASSLGTAVPEAFF. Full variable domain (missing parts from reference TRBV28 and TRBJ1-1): DVKVTQSSRYLVKRTGEKVFLECVQDMDHENMFWYRQDPGLGLRLIYFSYDVKMKEKGDIPEGYSVSREKKERFSLILESASTNQTSMYLCASSLGTAVPEAFFGQGTRLTVV.